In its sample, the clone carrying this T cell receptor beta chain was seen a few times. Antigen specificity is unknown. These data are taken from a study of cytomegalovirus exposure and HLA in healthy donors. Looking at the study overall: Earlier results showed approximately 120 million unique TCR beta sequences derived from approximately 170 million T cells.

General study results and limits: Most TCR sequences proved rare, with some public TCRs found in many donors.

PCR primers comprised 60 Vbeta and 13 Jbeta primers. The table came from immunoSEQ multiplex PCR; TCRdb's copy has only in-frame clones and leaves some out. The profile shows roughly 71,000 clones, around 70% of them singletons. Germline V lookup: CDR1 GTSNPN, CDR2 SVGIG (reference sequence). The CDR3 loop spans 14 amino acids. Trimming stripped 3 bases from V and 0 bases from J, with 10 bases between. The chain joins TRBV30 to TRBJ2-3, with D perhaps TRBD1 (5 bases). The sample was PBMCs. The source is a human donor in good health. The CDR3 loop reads CAWSRRVSTDTQYF. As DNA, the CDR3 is TGTGCCTGGAGCCGCAGGGTAAGCACAGATACGCAGTATTTT.